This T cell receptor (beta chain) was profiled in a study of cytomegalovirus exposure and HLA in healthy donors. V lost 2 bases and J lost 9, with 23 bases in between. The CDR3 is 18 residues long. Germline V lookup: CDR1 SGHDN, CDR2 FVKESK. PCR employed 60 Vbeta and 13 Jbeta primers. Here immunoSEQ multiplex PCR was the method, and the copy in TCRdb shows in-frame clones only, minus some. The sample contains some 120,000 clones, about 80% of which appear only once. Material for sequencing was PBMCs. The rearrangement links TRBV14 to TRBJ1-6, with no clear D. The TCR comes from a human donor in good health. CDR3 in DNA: TGTGCCAGCAGCCAATCTCTACTAGAAGTCACAAAAATTTCACCCCTCCACTTT. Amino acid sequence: CASSQSLLEVTKISPLHF.